This T cell receptor beta chain derives from a study of cytomegalovirus exposure and HLA in healthy donors. Trimming left V 5 bases short and J 2 bases short, with 16 bases between. The CDR3 has 17 amino acids. Germline CDR1 reads SNHLY; CDR2 reads FYNNEI. PCR used 60 Vbeta primers and 13 Jbeta primers. Measured with immunoSEQ multiplex PCR; TCRdb has only the in-frame clones, and not every one. The data show around 100,000 clones, about 72% seen once. The chain has TRBV2 and TRBJ2-6, with a possible D match to TRBD2 (5 bases). Sequenced material: PBMCs. The source of this sequence is an older woman in good health and CMV-seropositive. This CDR3 is CASSIGIRGAGANVLTF. As DNA, the CDR3 is TGTGCCAGCAGTATCGGCATTCGGGGAGCTGGGGCCAACGTCCTGACTTTC.